The 17 T cell receptor beta chains presented below share a single source sample, sequenced in a study of blood T cell repertoires in COVID-19. Profiled with immunoSEQ multiplex PCR; TCRdb holds only in-frame clones, not every one. Of fewer than 140,000 clones listed, around 78% were seen once; the top ten hold under 8%. What was sequenced was peripheral blood. Receptor source: a man older than 75 with COVID-19, enrolled during active disease.

The rearrangement joins TRBV30 to TRBJ1-4; the D gene is possibly TRBD1 (6 bases). Trimming shortened V by 8 bases and J by 5 bases, and 15 bases separated the two germline ends. Germline V gene lookup returns CDR1 GTSNPN and CDR2 SVGIG (reference sequence). CDR3 size: 13 residues. This CDR3 is CAANRVSNEKLFF. In DNA, the CDR3 is TGTGCCGCAAACAGGGTTTCGAATGAAAAACTGTTTTTT. Full variable domain (missing parts from reference TRBV30 and TRBJ1-4): SQTIHQWPATLVQPVGSPLSLECTVEGTSNPNLYWYRQAAGRGLQLLFYSVGIGQISSEVPQNLSASRPQDRQFILSSKKLLLSDSGFYLCAANRVSNEKLFFGSGTQLSVL.

J is TRBJ1-1 and V is TRBV28, with D tentatively TRBD1 (6 bases). CDR3 length equals 14 residues. The V end was cut by 3 bases, the J end by 5 bases, with 13 bases between. From germline, CDR1 is MDHEN and CDR2 SYDVKM. The CDR3 nucleotides are TGTGCCAGCAGTTTCCAGGGGAGGGGTACTGAAGCTTTCTTT. It yields the protein CASSFQGRGTEAFF.

The rearrangement links TRBV10-3 to TRBJ2-7; TRBD2 matches at 12 bases. The CDR3 has 15 residues. J gave up 2 bases and V 6 bases, and 5 bases lay outside the gene matches. Germline assignment: CDR1 ENHRY and CDR2 SYGVKD. The CDR3 nucleotides read TGTGCCATCAGCGATACTAGCGGGAGGACCTACGAGCAGTACTTC. Its translation: CAISDTSGRTYEQYF.

This chain's CDR3 is CASSPPGLTSSYEQYF. DNA of the CDR3: TGTGCCAGCTCACCACCGGGACTCACCAGCTCCTACGAGCAGTACTTC. V gene TRBV18 combines with J gene TRBJ2-7; tentative D call: TRBD2 (6 bases). CDR1 is KGHSH, CDR2 LQKENI, per germline. CDR3 size: 16 residues. V was clipped by 0 bases and J by 0 bases, with 12 bases between them.

The rearrangement joins TRBV5-4 to TRBJ2-7, with TRBD1 as a possible D gene (5 bases). CDR3 length: 13 residues. CDR1 and CDR2 (germline): SGHNT, YYREEE (reference sequence). The ends were cut back, 0 bases at V and 5 bases at J, with 9 bases in the middle. CDR3 coding DNA: TGTGCCAGCAGCTTGGATTGGGGCCACGAGCAGTACTTC. Its translation is CASSLDWGHEQYF.

The chain couples TRBV5-1 to TRBJ2-7; 8 bases match TRBD2. The CDR3 is 16 residues long. Germline V gives CDR1 SGHRS, CDR2 YFSETQ. Unmatched junction bases numbered 13, after V lost 4 bases and J lost 4 bases. CDR3 protein: CASSLAGGAEMYEQYF. The CDR3 nucleotides read TGCGCCAGCAGCCTCGCGGGGGGAGCGGAGATGTACGAGCAGTACTTC.

The sample holds one count of this clone. The chain employs TRBV11-3 and TRBJ2-2, with D tentatively TRBD1 (6 bases). The CDR3 loop spans 14 amino acids. The V and J ends lost 4 bases and 7 bases respectively, with 13 bases between them. Germline-derived CDR1 and CDR2 are SGHNT and YENEEA. CDR3 nucleotides: TGTGCCAGCAGCTCCTACAGGGATGGCGGGGAGCTGTTTTTT. It encodes CASSSYRDGGELFF.

The chain joins TRBV7-2 to TRBJ2-5; D is possibly TRBD2 (6 bases). CDR3 length: 15 residues. Germline loops: CDR1 SGHTA, CDR2 FQGNSA. The V and J ends lost 9 bases and 0 bases respectively, with 17 bases between them. The CDR3 DNA sequence: TGTGCCAGTGTGATGGGCGGAGGGGACCAAGAGACCCAGTACTTC. It is translated as CASVMGGGDQETQYF.

The chain is built from TRBV5-7 and TRBJ1-5, with D perhaps matching TRBD1 (6 bases). TRBV5-7 is an ORF for which the function is uncertain. This CDR3 region has 15 residues. V lost 3 bases, J lost 2 bases, and 12 bases lay in between. CDR3 amino acids: CASSCRAGGNQPQHF. CDR3 coding DNA: TGTGCCAGCAGCTGTAGGGCAGGGGGCAATCAGCCCCAGCATTTT.

V usage is TRBV30 and J usage is TRBJ2-2; no definite D call. This CDR3 has 15 residues. V lost 2 bases, J lost 0 bases, and 10 bases lay in between. Per the germline V gene, CDR1 is GTSNPN and CDR2 is SVGIG (reference sequence). The CDR3 loop is CAWSRRGTNTGELFF. CDR3 nucleotide sequence: TGTGCCTGGAGTAGACGCGGAACGAACACCGGGGAGCTGTTTTTT.

The genes are TRBV30 and TRBJ1-5; D is perhaps TRBD1 (6 bases). Germline CDR1 GTSNPN, CDR2 SVGIG (reference sequence). This CDR3 is 15 amino acids long. Trimming took 5 bases from V and 2 from J, leaving 16 bases between them. The CDR3 sequence is CAWSTGTAGNQPQHF. The CDR3 bases are TGTGCCTGGTCGACAGGCACGGCGGGCAATCAGCCCCAGCATTTT.

This chain joins TRBV6-5 and TRBJ1-1, with D maybe TRBD1 (5 bases). With 4 bases removed from V and 0 bases from J, the gap between germline ends came to 15 bases. The germline CDR1 and CDR2 sequences are MNHEY and SVGAGI. This CDR3 is 16 amino acids long. CDR3 in DNA: TGTGCCAGCAGTTTCCAACTCGGACACCTGAACACTGAAGCTTTCTTT. Translating it yields CASSFQLGHLNTEAFF.

The chain recombines TRBV7-8 with TRBJ1-2; 8 bases line up with TRBD1. Germline CDR1 SGHVS, CDR2 FQNEAQ. With V trimmed by 3 bases and J by 8 bases, 8 bases remained unmatched. The CDR3 covers 14 residues. The CDR3 DNA follows: TGTGCCAGCAGCTTTTCCGGACAGGGTCAAGGCTACACCTTC. Translation gives CASSFSGQGQGYTF. Full variable domain (remainder filled in from reference TRBV7-8 and TRBJ1-2): GAGVSQSPRYKVAKRGQDVALRCDPISGHVSLFWYQQALGQGPEFLTYFQNEAQLDKSGLPSDRFFAERPEGSVSTLKIQRTQQEDSAVYLCASSFSGQGQGYTFGSGTRLTVV.

In this sample, this clone turned up a few times. The chain joins TRBV9 to TRBJ2-3; D perhaps matches TRBD1 (5 bases). The germline V gene encodes CDR1 SGDLS and CDR2 YYNGEE. CDR3 length: 17 residues. Trimming took off 3 bases at V and 2 bases at J, with 19 bases between the two ends. The chain's CDR3 is CASSDSQGGNPTDTQYF. The CDR3 nucleotides read TGTGCCAGCAGCGATTCGCAGGGCGGAAATCCCACAGATACGCAGTATTTT.

The chain combines TRBV6-5 with TRBJ1-4; no reliable D call. The V gene's germline CDR1 is MNHEY and CDR2 SVGAGI. There are 14 residues in the CDR3. The V end was cut by 6 bases, the J end by 5 bases, with 13 bases between. The DNA of the CDR3 is TGTGCCAGCAGCCGAGGTCAGTTAAATGAAAAACTGTTTTTT. This gives the protein CASSRGQLNEKLFF.

The rearrangement links TRBV7-9 to TRBJ2-2, with TRBD2 as a possible D gene (6 bases). This CDR3 comprises 19 residues. Germline assignment: CDR1 SEHNR and CDR2 FQNEAQ (reference sequence). V lost 5 bases and J 1 base, leaving 23 bases between the germline ends. The CDR3, as DNA: TGTGCCAGCAGCCTCGTGAAGCGGGTCTGGGCAGGGAACACCGGGGAGCTGTTTTTT. Translated, it gives CASSLVKRVWAGNTGELFF.

Only a few counts were recorded for this clone. The chain couples TRBV20-1 to TRBJ1-5; 7 bases map to TRBD1. V was pared by 3 bases and J by 6 bases, with 8 bases of the junction left unmatched. The V gene's germline CDR1 is DFQATT and CDR2 SNEGSKA (reference sequence). This CDR3 contains 14 residues. The CDR3: CSASPRDSGQPQHF. In DNA, the CDR3 is TGCAGTGCTAGTCCCCGGGACAGCGGTCAGCCCCAGCATTTT.